Each of the 5 T cell receptor beta chains below was sequenced from the same sample in a study of shared clonotypes between healthy human individuals. Method: immunoSEQ multiplex PCR; TCRdb's copy keeps in-frame clones and lacks some. Among some 2,100,000 clones, almost 96% were seen once, and the ten largest hold roughly 0.13%. Material: naive CD4+ T cells sorted from blood. Subset defined: CD45RA+ positively selected. The source of these receptors is a young man in good health.

V and J are TRBV30 and TRBJ2-2; D gene ambiguous. The V end was cut by 3 bases, the J end by 5 bases, with 25 bases between. Germline loops: CDR1 GTSNPN, CDR2 SVGIG (reference sequence). CDR3 length equals 18 residues. CDR3: CAWSQYWTLQHGTGELFF. In nucleotides, the CDR3 is TGTGCCTGGAGCCAGTACTGGACCCTCCAGCATGGAACCGGGGAGCTGTTTTTT.

The chain employs TRBV6-5 and TRBJ2-3; 10 bases map to TRBD2. The CDR3 loop spans 15 amino acids. Trimming cost V 0 bases and J 5 bases; bases outside gene matches: 2. From germline, CDR1 is MNHEY and CDR2 SVGAGI. CDR3 region: CASSYSPSGRDTQYF. CDR3 in DNA: TGTGCCAGCAGTTACTCCCCTAGCGGGAGAGATACGCAGTATTTT.

The chain uses TRBV19 and TRBJ1-5; 7 bases fit TRBD1. V lost 4 bases to trimming and J lost 6 bases; unmatched junction nucleotides: 9. The CDR3 totals 15 residues. Germline V CDR1 and CDR2: LNHDA, SQIVND (reference sequence). CDR3 DNA sequence: TGTGCCAGTAGTAAAGTTCCTACAGGGGTTCAGCCCCAGCATTTT. Protein: CASSKVPTGVQPQHF. Full variable domain (rest looked up from reference TRBV19 and TRBJ1-5): DGGITQSPKYLFRKEGQNVTLSCEQNLNHDAMYWYRQDPGQGLRLIYYSQIVNDFQKGDIAEGYSVSREKKESFPLTVTSAQKNPTAFYLCASSKVPTGVQPQHFGDGTRLSIL.

Worth noting for this clone: The sample has other DNA sequences that encode this CDR3 too. The rearrangement uses TRBV2 and TRBJ1-5; D call uncertain. With 4 bases removed from V and 4 bases from J, the gap between germline ends came to 11 bases. The CDR3 is 14 amino acids. Germline CDR1 SNHLY, CDR2 FYNNEI. DNA for the CDR3: TGTGCCAGCAGTGCCTGGCAGCAAAATCAGCCCCAGCATTTT. Protein: CASSAWQQNQPQHF.

The V and J genes are TRBV6-1 and TRBJ2-5; 7 bases agree with TRBD2. The CDR3 loop spans 13 amino acids. V lost 11 bases and J lost 9; bases outside the gene matches: 15. CDR1 is MNHNS, CDR2 SASEGT, per germline. CDR3 bases: TGTGCCCACGCTACTAGCGAGGGTGCGGCCCAGTACTTC. Amino acids: CAHATSEGAAQYF.